This record covers a single T cell receptor (beta chain). The data are from a study of patients and donors after allogeneic stem cell transplantation. Losses at the gene ends were 5 bases for V and 5 bases for J; bases not matched to a gene: 19. The length of the CDR3 is 18 residues. TCRdb re-called the RT-PCR reads with MiXCR, one entry per CDR3 protein. Of roughly 940,000 distinct CDR3 sequences in the sample, roughly 18% were seen once. V and J are TRBV12-3 or TRBV12-4 and TRBJ2-3; 7 bases match TRBD2. The sample taken for sequencing was blood, either unsorted or a sorted T cell fraction (not recorded which). The sequence derives from a human donor who was either an allogeneic HSCT recipient or a stem cell or donor lymphocyte infusion donor (not recorded which). It is not recorded whose cells these are; they may come from a transplant donor. The CDR3 loop reads CASSQSGKGLQMGDTQYF. CDR3 sequence (DNA): TGTGCCAGCAGTCAGAGCGGGAAAGGCCTTCAGATGGGAGATACGCAGTATTTT.